The 32 T cell receptor beta chains reported below all come from one sample, sequenced in a study of cytomegalovirus exposure and HLA in healthy donors. Use of 60 Vbeta and 13 Jbeta primers characterized the PCR. Assay: immunoSEQ multiplex PCR; the TCRdb copy retains only in-frame clones and omits some. The sample lists 95,000 to 150,000 clones, 60% to 85% occurring once. The sequenced material came from PBMCs. Receptor source: a female donor in good health and CMV-seronegative.

This clone has only one observation. The V and J genes are TRBV2 and TRBJ2-5; 10 bases are a match to TRBD2. The J call may be faulty, since TRBJ2-7 better matches the DNA end. Per germline, CDR1 SNHLY and CDR2 FYNNEI. The CDR3 runs 15 residues. CDR3 protein: CASSALTSGPYEQYF. The CDR3 DNA follows: TGTGCCAGCAGCGCACTGACTAGCGGGCCCTACGAGCAGTACTTC.

The chain couples TRBV9 to TRBJ1-2; 8 nucleotides agree with TRBD1. Germline V gene data show CDR1 as SGDLS and CDR2 as YYNGEE. With V trimmed by 5 bases and J by 6 bases, 9 bases remained unmatched. This CDR3 spans 14 amino acids. The CDR3 spells CASRPTGGGHGYTF. Written as DNA, the CDR3 is TGTGCCAGCAGGCCTACAGGGGGTGGCCATGGCTACACCTTC.

The genes are TRBV11-2 and TRBJ2-5; 12 bases map to TRBD2. This CDR3 has 15 residues. Germline CDR1 reads SGHAT; CDR2 reads FQNNGV. Trimming cost V 5 bases and J 3 bases; bases outside gene matches: 4. The CDR3 loop reads CASSPRTSGEETQYF. CDR3 nucleotide sequence: TGTGCCAGCAGCCCCCGGACTAGCGGGGAAGAGACCCAGTACTTC.

The chain uses TRBV9 and TRBJ2-5; weak D call: TRBD1 (6 bases). The J call may not be correct, given that the DNA end is closer to TRBJ2-7. In germline, CDR1 is SGDLS, CDR2 YYNGEE. The CDR3 totals 15 residues. The CDR3 region is CASSVGGHNSYEQYF. The DNA for the CDR3 is TGTGCCAGCAGCGTAGGGGGGCACAATTCCTACGAGCAGTACTTC.

In this sample, this clone turned up once. J is TRBJ1-4 and V is TRBV27; no reliable D call. From germline, CDR1 is MNHEY and CDR2 SMNVEV (reference sequence). CDR3 length: 18 residues. V lost 8 bases, J lost 4 bases, and 26 bases lay in between. The CDR3 region is CASRVEEEVGWGNEKLFF. The CDR3, as DNA: TGTGCCAGCCGCGTGGAGGAAGAGGTTGGGTGGGGTAATGAAAAACTGTTTTTT. Drawing the rest from reference TRBV27 and TRBJ1-4, the complete variable domain is EAQVTQNPRYLITVTGKKLTVTCSQNMNHEYMSWYRQDPGLGLRQIYYSMNVEVTDKGDVPEGYKVSRKEKRNFPLILESPSPNQTSLYFCASRVEEEVGWGNEKLFFGSGTQLSVL.

This clone was seen once. The chain couples TRBV10-3 to TRBJ2-1; D gene uncertain. The CDR3 loop spans 14 amino acids. Germline values: CDR1 ENHRY, CDR2 SYGVKD. V lost 4 bases and J lost 0, with 7 bases in between. CDR3 coding DNA: TGTGCCATCAGTGGAGCGAGCTCCTACAATGAGCAGTTCTTC. It encodes CAISGASSYNEQFF.

The chain recombines TRBV7-2 with TRBJ2-1, with a weak D call TRBD2 (5 bases). Trimming left V 0 bases short and J 9 bases short, with 12 bases between. The CDR3 totals 14 residues. CDR1 is SGHTA, CDR2 FQGNSA, per germline. The CDR3 DNA follows: TGTGCCAGCAGCTTAGCGTTGGCTAGCTCTGAGCAGTTCTTC. Translating gives CASSLALASSEQFF.

The chain uses TRBV2 and TRBJ2-7; tentative D call: TRBD1 (7 bases). This CDR3 comprises 14 residues. Trimming pared 6 bases from V and 3 bases from J, leaving 15 bases between. The germline V gene encodes CDR1 SNHLY and CDR2 FYNNEI. Written as DNA, the CDR3 is TGTGCCAGCAGGGTGGGCGGGACAGACTACGAGCAGTACTTC. It specifies CASRVGGTDYEQYF. Complete variable domain (other parts from reference TRBV2 and TRBJ2-7): EPEVTQTPSHQVTQMGQEVILRCVPISNHLYFYWYRQILGQKVEFLVSFYNNEISEKSEIFDDQFSVERPDGSNFTLKIRSTKLEDSAMYFCASRVGGTDYEQYFGPGTRLTVT.

V is TRBV2 and J is TRBJ1-1; 8 bases are shared with TRBD1. The CDR3 is made up of 15 amino acids. V lost 1 base to trimming and J lost 3 bases; unmatched junction nucleotides: 4. From germline, CDR1 is SNHLY and CDR2 FYNNEI. The CDR3 nucleotides read TGTGCCAGCAGTGAAGATATGACAGGGGACACTGAAGCTTTCTTT. Its protein product is CASSEDMTGDTEAFF.

The rearrangement joins TRBV6-1 to TRBJ2-3; 9 bases are shared with TRBD1. The CDR3 is 15 residues long. J lost 2 bases, V lost 6 bases, and 6 bases had no gene match. Per the germline V gene, CDR1 is MNHNS and CDR2 is SASEGT. CDR3 residues: CASRTRDRATDTQYF. Written as DNA, the CDR3 is TGTGCCAGCAGAACCCGGGACAGGGCCACAGATACGCAGTATTTT.

This clone was picked up a small number of times. The chain links TRBV19 to TRBJ1-1; a weak D match, TRBD1 (5 bases). This CDR3 is built from 15 residues. CDR1 is LNHDA and CDR2 is SQIVND in the germline V gene (reference sequence). V lost 5 bases and J lost 4, with 17 bases in between. CDR3 coding DNA: TGTGCCAGTAGTCCCGGCGGGGGGGGTGTCACTGAAGCTTTCTTT. Translating it yields CASSPGGGGVTEAFF.

The V call is TRBV30, the J call TRBJ2-7, with D possibly TRBD1 on 6 matching bases. The germline V gene encodes CDR1 GTSNPN and CDR2 SVGIG (reference sequence). The CDR3 loop spans 12 amino acids. The V and J ends lost 5 bases and 2 bases respectively, with 10 bases between them. As DNA, the CDR3 is TGTGCCTGGGGGACACAGACCTACGAGCAGTACTTC. Its translation is CAWGTQTYEQYF.

The count of this clone is one. J is TRBJ2-2 and V is TRBV28; D unclear. Germline CDR1 MDHEN, CDR2 SYDVKM. The V and J ends lost 3 bases and 9 bases respectively, with 5 bases between them. This CDR3 has 11 amino acids. CDR3 sequence: CASSFRRELFF. Here the CDR3 DNA reads TGTGCCAGCAGTTTTCGTAGGGAGCTGTTTTTT.

This chain uses TRBV5-1 with TRBJ1-2; D not certain. The CDR3 loop spans 13 amino acids. With 0 bases removed from V and 6 bases from J, the gap between germline ends came to 9 bases. CDR1 is SGHRS, CDR2 YFSETQ, per germline. The CDR3 loop is CASSLASADGYTF. CDR3 bases: TGCGCCAGCAGCTTGGCCTCTGCGGATGGCTACACCTTC.

This clone has just a few counts. This rearrangement joins TRBV1 to TRBJ2-1; the D call of TRBD2 is as the table states it, not checked on the DNA. TRBV1 is a documented pseudogene. The CDR3 covers 20 residues. This CDR3 reads CTSSLLAPAGALSSYNEQFF. CDR3 nucleotides: TGCACCAGCAGCCTCCTCGCCCCAGCGGGTGCTTTGAGCTCCTACAATGAGCAGTTCTTC.

This clone has only one observation. V usage is TRBV5-6 and J usage is TRBJ2-1; 11 bases agree with TRBD1. The V segment lost 5 bases and the J segment 8 bases; nucleotides outside the gene matches: 9. The germline gives CDR1 SGHDT, CDR2 YYEEEE. The CDR3 contains 15 residues. CDR3 amino acids: CASSGVDRGPDEQFF. CDR3 DNA: TGTGCCAGCAGTGGTGTGGACAGGGGGCCAGATGAGCAGTTCTTC.

J is TRBJ1-2 and V is TRBV27; D may be TRBD1 (6 bases). Trimming removed 10 bases from V and 5 bases from J, with 23 bases in between. Germline CDR1 reads MNHEY; CDR2 reads SMNVEV (reference sequence). The CDR3 has 15 residues. The CDR3 region has the DNA TGTGCCACCCTATCACAGGGCGACGGTGGATATGGCTACACCTTC. Its translation is CATLSQGDGGYGYTF.

This clone occurred a few times. The junction departs from the called germline gene at one end, perhaps through a read error. The rearrangement links TRBV7-7 to TRBJ2-2, with 11 bases that match TRBD1. CDR1 SSHAT and CDR2 FNYEAQ come from the germline V gene (reference sequence). The CDR3 covers 16 residues. CDR3 region: CASSSGTGGRTGELFF. CDR3 nucleotide sequence: TGTGCTAGCAGCTCCGGGACAGGGGGGCGCACCGGGGAGCTGTTTTTT.

The chain employs TRBV10-3 and TRBJ1-5; the match to TRBD1 covers 7 bases. This CDR3 region has 13 residues. Unmatched junction bases numbered 3, after V lost 6 bases and J lost 4 bases. Germline CDR1 is ENHRY and CDR2 is SYGVKD. CDR3 residues: CAIRQGVNQPQHF. The CDR3 DNA follows: TGTGCCATCAGGCAGGGGGTAAATCAGCCCCAGCATTTT.

The rearrangement uses TRBV7-9 and TRBJ2-1, with 8 positions matching TRBD2. The V and J ends lost 3 bases and 9 bases, in that order; junction bases with no gene match: 16. CDR1 and CDR2 (germline): SEHNR, FQNEAQ (reference sequence). The CDR3 spans 17 residues. CDR3 protein: CASSFPTGREAILEQFF. CDR3 nucleotide sequence: TGTGCCAGCAGCTTTCCAACAGGGCGGGAGGCTATACTTGAGCAGTTCTTC.

The rearrangement joins TRBV5-4 to TRBJ2-7; D is uncertain. Germline V gene lookup returns CDR1 SGHNT and CDR2 YYREEE (reference sequence). The CDR3 sequence is 13 residues long. V was trimmed by 0 bases and J by 1 base, leaving 5 bases between them. The DNA of the CDR3 is TGTGCCAGCAGCTTGGACTATTCCTACGAGCAGTACTTC. Translated: CASSLDYSYEQYF. Combining the CDR3 with reference TRBV5-4 and TRBJ2-7 gives the whole variable domain ETGVTQSPTHLIKTRGQQVTLRCSSQSGHNTVSWYQQALGQGPQFIFQYYREEENGRGNFPPRFSGLQFPNYSSELNVNALELDDSALYLCASSLDYSYEQYFGPGTRLTVT.

This sequence joins TRBV18 and TRBJ1-5; 7 bases match TRBD1. J gave up 2 bases and V 5 bases, and 6 bases lay outside the gene matches. Germline V lookup: CDR1 KGHSH, CDR2 LQKENI. This CDR3 has 15 residues. The CDR3 nucleotides read TGTGCCAGCTCATTCAGGGGGTTGGGCAATCAGCCCCAGCATTTT. Translated, it gives CASSFRGLGNQPQHF.

The chain carries TRBV5-1 and TRBJ2-5; TRBD2 matches at 9 bases. Germline values: CDR1 SGHRS, CDR2 YFSETQ. Losses at the gene ends were 4 bases for V and 5 bases for J; bases not matched to a gene: 6. The CDR3 loop spans 14 amino acids. CDR3 sequence (DNA): TGCGCCAGCAGCCGGGAGCTAGCGGGGGAGACCCAGTACTTC. This encodes CASSRELAGETQYF.

This chain joins TRBV4-1 and TRBJ1-5; D unclear. Per the germline V gene, CDR1 is MGHRA and CDR2 is YSYEKL. This CDR3 is 14 amino acids long. V lost 2 bases and J lost 2, with 7 bases in between. CDR3 sequence (DNA): TGCGCCAGCAGCCAAATCGCGGGCAATCAGCCCCAGCATTTT. Its protein is CASSQIAGNQPQHF.

The gene calls are TRBV29-1 and TRBJ1-2; the D is unclear. Germline-derived CDR1 and CDR2 are SQVTM and ANQGSEA. Trimming cost V 5 bases and J 4 bases, with 11 bases left between them. The CDR3 covers 12 residues. The CDR3 DNA sequence: TGCAGCGTTTCTAACTACACCTATGGCTACACCTTC. It specifies CSVSNYTYGYTF.

The V gene is TRBV6-1, the J gene TRBJ2-7, with D tentatively TRBD1 (6 bases). CDR1 and CDR2 (germline): MNHNS, SASEGT. CDR3 length: 14 residues. The V end lost 9 bases, the J end lost 2 bases, and 17 bases lay between the germline ends. The CDR3 DNA reads TGTGCCAGTACCTCTGGGGACACTCCCTACGAGCAGTACTTC. It encodes CASTSGDTPYEQYF.

The V call is TRBV5-4, the J call TRBJ2-5; 9 nucleotides align to TRBD2. With V trimmed by 3 bases and J by 1 base, 4 bases remained unmatched. The CDR3 is 15 amino acids. Germline values: CDR1 SGHNT, CDR2 YYREEE (reference sequence). For the CDR3, the DNA is TGTGCCAGCAGCTCCAGCGGGGGGATCCAAGAGACCCAGTACTTC. Protein sequence: CASSSSGGIQETQYF.

The chain links TRBV6-5 to TRBJ1-1, with TRBD1 matching 7 bases. The J segment lost 7 bases and the V segment lost 4 bases, leaving 9 bases of the junction unmatched. Germline V gives CDR1 MNHEY, CDR2 SVGAGI. The CDR3 totals 14 residues. The CDR3 sequence: CASSSVTGDLEAFF. In nucleotides, the CDR3 is TGTGCCAGCAGTTCCGTCACAGGGGACCTTGAAGCTTTCTTT.

The chain couples TRBV29-1 to TRBJ2-1; TRBD2 matches at 11 bases. Germline V CDR1 and CDR2: SQVTM, ANQGSEA. This CDR3 region has 17 residues. V lost 0 bases and J lost 6; bases outside the gene matches: 10. CDR3 coding DNA: TGCAGCGTTGAAGATCGCGGTGGTAGCGGGGGGGCCAATGAGCAGTTCTTC. It translates to CSVEDRGGSGGANEQFF.

This clone has more than one count but fewer than ten. This chain joins TRBV11-2 and TRBJ1-3, with D hard to call. CDR1 is SGHAT and CDR2 is FQNNGV in the germline V gene. V dropped 4 bases and J dropped 0 bases, with 16 bases sitting between them. This CDR3 contains 17 residues. CDR3 region: CASSSPLSLASGNTIYF. The DNA for the CDR3 is TGTGCCAGCAGCTCGCCTCTTTCACTCGCCTCTGGAAACACCATATATTTT.

This chain uses TRBV11-2 with TRBJ2-5, with TRBD1 matching 8 bases. CDR1 and CDR2 from the germline V gene are SGHAT and FQNNGV. V lost 4 bases to trimming and J lost 5 bases; unmatched junction nucleotides: 6. This CDR3 is 14 amino acids long. CDR3 in DNA: TGTGCCAGCAGCTCACGGACAGGGCAGGAGACCCAGTACTTC. The encoded protein is CASSSRTGQETQYF.

This clone has a handful of counts. The junction does not match germline at one end; this may be a read error. The gene calls are TRBV4-1 and TRBJ2-4, with TRBD2 identical over 16 bases. The CDR3 has 18 amino acids. Germline CDR1 is MGHRA and CDR2 is YSYEKL. The CDR3 reads CASSPGLAGGLDKNSQYF. CDR3 bases: TGCGCCAGCAGCCCGGGACTAGCGGGGGGGCTGGACAAAAACAGTCAGTACTTC.